A single sample is the source of the 5 T cell receptor beta chains below, sequenced in a study of blood T cell repertoires in COVID-19. Assay used: immunoSEQ multiplex PCR; TCRdb lists only in-frame clones, some missing. Among more than 100,000 clones listed, around 87% were seen once. Sequenced: peripheral blood. The receptors stem from a man aged 45-60 years with active COVID-19.

This clone is a singleton in its sample. This chain connects TRBV7-9 to TRBJ2-5, with 8 positions matching TRBD1. This CDR3 region has 15 residues. Trimming at V came to 1 base and at J to 4 bases, leaving 5 bases not matched to a gene. Germline V gene data show CDR1 as SEHNR and CDR2 as FQNEAQ (reference sequence). This CDR3 reads CASSLGDRGGETQYF. The CDR3 coding sequence is TGTGCCAGCAGCTTAGGCGACAGGGGAGGAGAGACCCAGTACTTC.

J is TRBJ2-7 and V is TRBV7-8; D possibly corresponds to TRBD2 (7 bases). The CDR3 is 19 amino acids. Per germline, CDR1 SGHVS and CDR2 FQNEAQ. The V gene lost 0 bases and the J gene lost 0 bases, with 21 bases spanning the gap. The CDR3 loop reads CASSLALRTGGGLSYEQYF. CDR3 in DNA: TGTGCCAGCAGCTTAGCGCTGAGGACTGGCGGGGGCCTCTCCTACGAGCAGTACTTC.

The V call is TRBV13, the J call TRBJ1-5, with 8 nucleotides matching TRBD1. The CDR3 consists of 15 residues. Unmatched junction bases numbered 6, after V lost 0 bases and J lost 8 bases. The germline V gene encodes CDR1 PRHDT and CDR2 FYEKMQ (reference sequence). The CDR3 DNA sequence: TGTGCCAGCAGCTTAGGCCGGACAGGGCTGAAGCCCCAGCATTTT. Translating it yields CASSLGRTGLKPQHF. The whole variable domain, filled in from reference TRBV13 and TRBJ1-5, reads AAGVIQSPRHLIKEKRETATLKCYPIPRHDTVYWYQQGPGQDPQFLISFYEKMQSDKGSIPDRFSAQQFSDYHSELNMSSLELGDSALYFCASSLGRTGLKPQHFGDGTRLSIL.

The rearrangement joins TRBV18 to TRBJ1-4, with a weak D call TRBD1 (6 bases). The CDR3 length is 17 residues. V dropped 0 bases and J dropped 10 bases, with 21 bases sitting between them. Germline V gene sequence: CDR1 KGHSH, CDR2 LQKENI. The CDR3 coding sequence is TGTGCCAGCTCACCACCGATGAACAGGGCCCTAAAGGGAAAACTGTTTTTT. Translated, it gives CASSPPMNRALKGKLFF.

The chain links TRBV7-9 to TRBJ2-2; weak D call: TRBD1 (5 bases). Trimming removed 3 bases from V and 4 bases from J, with 12 bases in between. The CDR3 totals 15 residues. Germline CDR1 is SEHNR and CDR2 is FQNEAQ (reference sequence). This CDR3 is CASSLEGVGTGELFF. DNA for the CDR3: TGTGCCAGCAGCTTGGAAGGGGTAGGCACCGGGGAGCTGTTTTTT.